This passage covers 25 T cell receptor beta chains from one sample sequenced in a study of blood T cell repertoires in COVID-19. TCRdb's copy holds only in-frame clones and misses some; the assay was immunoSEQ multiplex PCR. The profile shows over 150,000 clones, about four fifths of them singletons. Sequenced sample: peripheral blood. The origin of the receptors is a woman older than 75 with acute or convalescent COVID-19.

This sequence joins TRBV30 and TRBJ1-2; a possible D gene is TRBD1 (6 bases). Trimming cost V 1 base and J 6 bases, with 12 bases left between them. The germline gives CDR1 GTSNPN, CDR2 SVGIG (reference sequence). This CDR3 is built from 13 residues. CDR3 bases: TGTGCCTGGAGTGATAGACAGGTGGATGGCTACACCTTC. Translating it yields CAWSDRQVDGYTF.

The DNA of the CDR3 is TGCGCCAGCAGCAAACAGGGCTCTAGCTCCTACAATGAGCAGTTCTTC. It codes for CASSKQGSSSYNEQFF. The chain uses TRBV5-1 and TRBJ2-1, with D possibly TRBD1 on 6 matching bases. V was trimmed by 4 bases and J by 0 bases, leaving 14 bases between them. The CDR3 contains 16 residues. CDR1 is SGHRS and CDR2 is YFSETQ in the germline V gene.

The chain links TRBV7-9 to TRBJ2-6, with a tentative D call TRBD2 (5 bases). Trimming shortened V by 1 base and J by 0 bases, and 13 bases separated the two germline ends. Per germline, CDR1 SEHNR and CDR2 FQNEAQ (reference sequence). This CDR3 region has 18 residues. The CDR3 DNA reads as TGTGCCAGCAGCTTAGGAGGGTCAGAGTTCTCTGGGGCCAACGTCCTGACTTTC. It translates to CASSLGGSEFSGANVLTF.

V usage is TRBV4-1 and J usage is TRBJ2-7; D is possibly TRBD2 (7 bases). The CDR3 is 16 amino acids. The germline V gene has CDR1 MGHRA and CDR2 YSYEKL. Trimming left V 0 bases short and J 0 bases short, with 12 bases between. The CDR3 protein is CASSQDWGGASYEQYF. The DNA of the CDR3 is TGCGCCAGCAGCCAAGATTGGGGGGGGGCCTCCTACGAGCAGTACTTC.

CDR3 sequence: CAWSVAELAVVTDTQYF. As DNA, the CDR3 is TGTGCCTGGAGTGTGGCAGAACTAGCGGTAGTCACAGATACGCAGTATTTT. The chain couples TRBV30 to TRBJ2-3; 8 bases match TRBD2. The CDR3 consists of 17 residues. The junction had 10 bases not matched to a gene; V was cut back by 0 bases and J by 2 bases. Germline assignment: CDR1 GTSNPN and CDR2 SVGIG (reference sequence).

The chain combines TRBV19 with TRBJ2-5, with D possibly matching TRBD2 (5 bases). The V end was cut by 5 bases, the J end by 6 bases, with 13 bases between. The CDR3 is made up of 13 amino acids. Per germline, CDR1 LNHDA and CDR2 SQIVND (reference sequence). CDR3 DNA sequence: TGTGCCAGTAGTCCCCAGACCGGGAAGACCCAGTACTTC. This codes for CASSPQTGKTQYF.

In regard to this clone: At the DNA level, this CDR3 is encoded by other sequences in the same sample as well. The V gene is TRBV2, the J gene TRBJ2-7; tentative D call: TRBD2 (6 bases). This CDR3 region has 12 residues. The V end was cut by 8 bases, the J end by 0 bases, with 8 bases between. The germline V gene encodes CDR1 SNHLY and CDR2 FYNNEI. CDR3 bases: TGTGCCAGCCGCGGGGACTCCTACGAGCAGTACTTC. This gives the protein CASRGDSYEQYF.

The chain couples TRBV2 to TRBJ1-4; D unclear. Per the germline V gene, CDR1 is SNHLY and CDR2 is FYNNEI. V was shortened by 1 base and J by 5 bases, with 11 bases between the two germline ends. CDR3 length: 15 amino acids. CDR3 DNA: TGTGCCAGCAGTGAAGGTCGAGGTGCCAATGAAAAACTGTTTTTT. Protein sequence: CASSEGRGANEKLFF.

CDR3 DNA: TGTGCCAGCAGGGGGACAGGGCCCTACAATGAGCAGTTCTTC. Its translation is CASRGTGPYNEQFF. The V call is TRBV6-4, the J call TRBJ2-1; 9 positions agree with TRBD1. The V gene end was trimmed by 6 bases and the J gene end by 2 bases; junction bases not matched to a gene: 2. CDR1 is MRHNA, CDR2 SNTAGT, per germline. CDR3 length: 14 residues.

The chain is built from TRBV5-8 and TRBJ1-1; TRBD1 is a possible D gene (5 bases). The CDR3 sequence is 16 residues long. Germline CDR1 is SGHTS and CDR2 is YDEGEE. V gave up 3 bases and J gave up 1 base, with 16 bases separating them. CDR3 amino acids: CASSSTGLRGNTEAFF. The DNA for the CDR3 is TGTGCCAGCAGCTCAACAGGCTTAAGGGGGAACACTGAAGCTTTCTTT.

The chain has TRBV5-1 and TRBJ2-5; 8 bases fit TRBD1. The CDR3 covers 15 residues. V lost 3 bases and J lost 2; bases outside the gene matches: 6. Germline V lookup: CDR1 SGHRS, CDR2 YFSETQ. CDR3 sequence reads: CASSYGQGVQETQYF. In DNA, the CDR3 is TGCGCCAGCAGCTACGGACAGGGCGTACAAGAGACCCAGTACTTC.

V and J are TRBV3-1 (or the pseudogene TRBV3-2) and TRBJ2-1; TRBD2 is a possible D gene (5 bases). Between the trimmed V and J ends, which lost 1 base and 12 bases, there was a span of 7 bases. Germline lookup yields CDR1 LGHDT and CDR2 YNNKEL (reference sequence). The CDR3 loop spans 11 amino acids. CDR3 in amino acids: CASSQGRAQFF. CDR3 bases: TGTGCCAGCAGCCAAGGGCGGGCGCAGTTCTTC.

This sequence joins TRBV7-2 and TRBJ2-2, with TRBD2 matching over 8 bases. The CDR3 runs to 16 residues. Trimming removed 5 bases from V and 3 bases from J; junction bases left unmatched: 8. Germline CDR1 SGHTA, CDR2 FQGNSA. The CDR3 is CASSARSGSDTGELFF. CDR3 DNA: TGTGCCAGCAGCGCAAGAAGCGGGAGTGACACCGGGGAGCTGTTTTTT.

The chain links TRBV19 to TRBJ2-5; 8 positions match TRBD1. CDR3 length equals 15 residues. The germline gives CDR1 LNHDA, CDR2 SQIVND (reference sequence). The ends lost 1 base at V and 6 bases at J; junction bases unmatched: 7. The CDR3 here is CASSIAPDRGQTQYF. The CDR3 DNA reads TGTGCCAGTAGTATAGCACCCGACAGGGGACAGACCCAGTACTTC.

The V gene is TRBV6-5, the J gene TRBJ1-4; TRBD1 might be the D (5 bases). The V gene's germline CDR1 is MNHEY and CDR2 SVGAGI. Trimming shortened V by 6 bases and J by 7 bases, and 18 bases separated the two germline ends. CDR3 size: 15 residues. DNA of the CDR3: TGTGCCAGCAGAGGAGACAGCTCTCCGGGTGAAAAACTGTTTTTT. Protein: CASRGDSSPGEKLFF.

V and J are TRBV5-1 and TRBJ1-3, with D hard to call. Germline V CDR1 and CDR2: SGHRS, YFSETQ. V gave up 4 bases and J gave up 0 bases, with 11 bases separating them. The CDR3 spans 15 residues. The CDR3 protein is CASSPTTVSGNTIYF. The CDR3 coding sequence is TGCGCCAGCAGCCCCACGACTGTCTCTGGAAACACCATATATTTT.

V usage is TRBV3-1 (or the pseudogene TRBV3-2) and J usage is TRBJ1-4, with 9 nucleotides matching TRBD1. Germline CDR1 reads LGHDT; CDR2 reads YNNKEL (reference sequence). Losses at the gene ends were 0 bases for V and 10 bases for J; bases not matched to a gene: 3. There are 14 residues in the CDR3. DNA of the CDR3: TGTGCCAGCAGCCAAGAGGGGACAGGGATAAAACTGTTTTTT. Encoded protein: CASSQEGTGIKLFF.

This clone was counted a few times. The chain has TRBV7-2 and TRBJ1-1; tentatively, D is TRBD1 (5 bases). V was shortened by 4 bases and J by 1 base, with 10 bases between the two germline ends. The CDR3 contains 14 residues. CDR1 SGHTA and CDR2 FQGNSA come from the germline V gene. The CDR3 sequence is CASSSGLENTEAFF. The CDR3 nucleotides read TGTGCCAGCAGCTCGGGACTGGAGAACACTGAAGCTTTCTTT.

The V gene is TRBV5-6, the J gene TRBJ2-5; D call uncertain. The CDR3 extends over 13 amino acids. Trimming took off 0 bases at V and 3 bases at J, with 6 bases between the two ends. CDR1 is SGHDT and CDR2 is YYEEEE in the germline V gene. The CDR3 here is CASSLVSEETQYF. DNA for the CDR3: TGTGCCAGCAGCTTGGTTTCAGAAGAGACCCAGTACTTC.

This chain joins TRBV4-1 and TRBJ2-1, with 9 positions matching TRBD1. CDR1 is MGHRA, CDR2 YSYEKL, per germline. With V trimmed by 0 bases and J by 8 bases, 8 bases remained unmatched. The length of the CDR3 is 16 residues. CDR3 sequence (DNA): TGCGCCAGCAGCCAAGATCGGTGGACAGGGGTGGATGAGCAGTTCTTC. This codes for CASSQDRWTGVDEQFF.

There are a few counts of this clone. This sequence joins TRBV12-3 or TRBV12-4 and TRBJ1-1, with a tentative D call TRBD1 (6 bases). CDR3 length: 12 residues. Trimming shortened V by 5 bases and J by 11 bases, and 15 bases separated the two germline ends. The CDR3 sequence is CASSLTGSLAFF. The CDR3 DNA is TGTGCCAGCAGTCTCACAGGGTCTTTGGCTTTCTTT.

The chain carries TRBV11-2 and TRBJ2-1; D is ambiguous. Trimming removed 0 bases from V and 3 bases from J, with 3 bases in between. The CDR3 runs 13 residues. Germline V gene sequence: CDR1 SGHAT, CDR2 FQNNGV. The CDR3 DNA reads TGTGCCAGCAGCTTAGACAGCTACAATGAGCAGTTCTTC. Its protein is CASSLDSYNEQFF.

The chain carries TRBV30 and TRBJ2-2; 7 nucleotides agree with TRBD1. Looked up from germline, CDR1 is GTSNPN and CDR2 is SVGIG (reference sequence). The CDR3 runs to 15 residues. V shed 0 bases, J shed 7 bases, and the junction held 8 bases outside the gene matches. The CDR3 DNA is TGTGCCTGGAGTGTCCCAGGGGGAAGGGACGGGGAGCTGTTTTTT. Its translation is CAWSVPGGRDGELFF. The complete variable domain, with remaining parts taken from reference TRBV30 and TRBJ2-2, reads SQTIHQWPATLVQPVGSPLSLECTVEGTSNPNLYWYRQAAGRGLQLLFYSVGIGQISSEVPQNLSASRPQDRQFILSSKKLLLSDSGFYLCAWSVPGGRDGELFFGEGSRLTVL.

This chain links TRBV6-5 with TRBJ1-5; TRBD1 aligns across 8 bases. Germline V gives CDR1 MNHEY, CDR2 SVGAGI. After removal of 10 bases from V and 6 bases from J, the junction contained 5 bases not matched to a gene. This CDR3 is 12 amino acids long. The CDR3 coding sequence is TGTGCCACCGGACAGGGCGGTCAGCCCCAGCATTTT. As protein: CATGQGGQPQHF.

CDR3 sequence reads: CASSRTGNTEAFF. DNA of the CDR3: TGTGCCAGCAGTAGGACAGGGAACACTGAAGCTTTCTTT. The chain employs TRBV12-3 or TRBV12-4 and TRBJ1-1, with 7 bases that match TRBD1. Germline trimming cut 5 bases from V and 1 base from J; bases unmatched to any gene: 1. The CDR3 sequence is 13 residues long.